These T cell receptor beta chains were read from a single sample in a study of blood T cells in healthy people across ages. TCRdb independently ran MiXCR on the 5' RACE reads; one entry per CDR3 protein. The sample carries 650,000 to 700,000 distinct CDR3 sequences, 45% to 60% recorded once. The sample was blood. These TCRs come from a woman of 80 years or more in good health. Both conserved end residues are part of each CDR3. The D gene is left open where the match is weak. Expanded clones are given a class, and other clones once, few, many or no size at all.

CASSQDPRHSRSGTEAFF,TGTGCCAGCAGCCAAGATCCTCGGCACTCCAGGAGCGGCACTGAAGCTTTCTTT,NA,TRBJ1-1,NA,TRBV4-2
CASSVVWDPGANVLTF,TGTGCCAGCAGCGTAGTATGGGATCCTGGGGCCAACGTCCTGACTTTC,NA,TRBJ2-6,NA,TRBV9
CASSLGMEPHNEQFF,TGTGCCAGCAGCCTAGGAATGGAGCCCCACAATGAGCAGTTCTTC,NA,TRBJ2-1,NA,TRBV7-9
CASSFGSGYEQYF,TGTGCCAGCAGTTTCGGTAGCGGCTACGAGCAGTACTTC,many,TRBJ2-7,NA,TRBV27
CASSQEAARISNQPQHF,TGCGCCAGCAGCCAAGAGGCGGCAAGGATTAGCAATCAGCCCCAGCATTTT,NA,TRBJ1-5,NA,TRBV4-1
CASSPRSVFLNYGYTF,TGTGCCAGCAGCCCCCGATCCGTTTTTCTTAACTATGGCTACACCTTC,NA,TRBJ1-2,NA,TRBV7-9
CASSLDGRPEKLFF,TGTGCCAGCAGCTTAGATGGACGGCCTGAAAAACTGTTTTTT,NA,TRBJ1-4,NA,TRBV7-9
CASSLGGSISNYGYTF,TGTGCCAGCAGTTTAGGTGGGAGCATCTCGAACTATGGCTACACCTTC,many,TRBJ1-2,NA,TRBV12-3/TRBV12-4
CASARGNTEAFF,TGTGCCAGTGCACGGGGGAACACTGAAGCTTTCTTT,many,TRBJ1-1,NA,TRBV2
CAISEEVSGNEQFF,TGTGCCATCAGTGAGGAGGTCTCCGGCAATGAGCAGTTCTTC,NA,TRBJ2-1,NA,TRBV10-3
CASSYSTAGTGRYEQYF,TGTGCCAGCAGTTACTCGACGGCAGGGACGGGTCGCTACGAGCAGTACTTC,NA,TRBJ2-7,NA,TRBV6-6